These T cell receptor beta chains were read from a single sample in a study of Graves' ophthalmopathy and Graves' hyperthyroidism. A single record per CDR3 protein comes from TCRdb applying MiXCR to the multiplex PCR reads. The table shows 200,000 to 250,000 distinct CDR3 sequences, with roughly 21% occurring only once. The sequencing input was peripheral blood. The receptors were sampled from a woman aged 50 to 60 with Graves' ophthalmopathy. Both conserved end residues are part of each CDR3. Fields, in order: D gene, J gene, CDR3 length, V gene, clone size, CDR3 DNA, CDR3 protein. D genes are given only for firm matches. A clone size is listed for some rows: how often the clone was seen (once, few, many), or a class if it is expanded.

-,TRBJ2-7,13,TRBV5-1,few,TGCGCCAGCAGCTTGGACACCACCTACGAGCAGTACTTC,CASSLDTTYEQYF
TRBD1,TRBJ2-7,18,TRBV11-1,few,TGTGCCAGCAGCCCCGCCGGGACAGGGGGCTATAGCGCCTACGAGCAGTACTTC,CASSPAGTGGYSAYEQYF
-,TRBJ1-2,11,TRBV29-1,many,TGCAGCGTTGCCCAGGGTAACGGCTACACCTTC,CSVAQGNGYTF
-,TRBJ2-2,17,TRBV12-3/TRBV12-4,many,TGTGCCAGCAGTCACCGCCGTCGCTTATCAGTCACCGGGGAGCTGTTTTTT,CASSHRRRLSVTGELFF
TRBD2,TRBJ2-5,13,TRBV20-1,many,TGCAGTGCCTTGCGGGAGGGGGGAGAGACCCAGTACTTC,CSALREGGETQYF
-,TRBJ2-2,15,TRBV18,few,TGTGCCAGCTCACTCAGCCGCACGAACACCGGGGAGCTGTTTTTT,CASSLSRTNTGELFF
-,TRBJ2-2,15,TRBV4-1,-,TGCGCCAGCAGCCAAGATCGGGGATATGCCGGGGAGCTGTTTTTT,CASSQDRGYAGELFF
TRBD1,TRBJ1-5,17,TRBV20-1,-,TGCAGTGCTAGAGAGCCCGTCCGACAGGGTCCCAATCAGCCCCAGCATTTT,CSAREPVRQGPNQPQHF
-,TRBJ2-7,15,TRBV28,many,TGTGCCAGCAGTCCCACCGGGACACCCCTCTACGAGCAGTACTTC,CASSPTGTPLYEQYF
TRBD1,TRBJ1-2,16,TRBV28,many,TGTGCCAGCAGTGAGGGGGGGACAGGGGCTAACTATGGCTACACCTTC,CASSEGGTGANYGYTF
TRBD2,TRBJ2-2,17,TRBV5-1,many,TGCGCCAGCAGCACGGGACTAGCGGTTTCGAACACCGGGGAGCTGTTTTTT,CASSTGLAVSNTGELFF